The clone carrying this TCR beta chain was found once. These data are taken from a study of CD8 T cells in Susac syndrome. Random hexamers primed reverse transcription of about 0.45 to 1 ug RNA. Amplification of TCR beta CDR3 was carried out by immunoSEQ multiplex PCR, which covered 54 Vbeta and 13 Jbeta segments. TCRdb ran MiXCR on the immunoSEQ multiplex PCR reads and lists one entry per CDR3 protein. This sample has about 400,000 distinct CDR3 sequences, with around 85% found just once. CDR3 length: 18 amino acids. Germline loops: CDR1 MNHEY, CDR2 SVGAGI. V shed 4 bases and J shed 2 bases, with 22 bases lying between them.

This rearrangement joins TRBV6-5 to TRBJ2-3, with no clear D. Sequences were obtained from CD8+ T cells from PBMCs. The origin of this receptor is a human donor with multiple sclerosis. This CDR3 reads CASSFGRNDLRSTDTQYF. The CDR3 bases are TGTGCCAGCAGTTTTGGACGGAACGACCTCCGATCCACAGATACGCAGTATTTT.